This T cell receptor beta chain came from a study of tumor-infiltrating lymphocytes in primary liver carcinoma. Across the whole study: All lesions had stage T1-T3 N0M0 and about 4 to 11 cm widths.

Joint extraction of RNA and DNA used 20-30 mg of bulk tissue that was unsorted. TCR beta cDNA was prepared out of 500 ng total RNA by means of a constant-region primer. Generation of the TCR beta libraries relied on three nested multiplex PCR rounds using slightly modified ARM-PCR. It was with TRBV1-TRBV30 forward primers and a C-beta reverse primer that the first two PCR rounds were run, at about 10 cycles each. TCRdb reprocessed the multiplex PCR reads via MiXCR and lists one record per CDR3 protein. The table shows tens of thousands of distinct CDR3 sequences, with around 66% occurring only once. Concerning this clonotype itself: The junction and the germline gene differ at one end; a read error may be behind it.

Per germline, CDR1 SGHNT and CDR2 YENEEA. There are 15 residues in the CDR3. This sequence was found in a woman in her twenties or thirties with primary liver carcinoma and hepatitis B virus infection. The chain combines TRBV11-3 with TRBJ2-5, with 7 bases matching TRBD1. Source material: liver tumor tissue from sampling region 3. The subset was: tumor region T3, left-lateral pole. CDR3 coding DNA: TGTGCCAGCAGCCCACAGGGGACCTACCAAGAGATCCAGTACTTC. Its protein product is CASSPQGTYQEIQYF.